Presented here are 28 T cell receptor beta chains from one specimen sequenced in a study of blood T cell repertoires in COVID-19. TCRdb's table, derived via immunoSEQ multiplex PCR, lists solely in-frame clones and lacks some. Found here are 150,000 to 200,000 clones, roughly 85% of them singletons; the top ten hold under 4%. The sample taken for sequencing was peripheral blood. The source is a human donor with acute or convalescent COVID-19. The donor label of this sample is uncertain.

This sequence joins TRBV28 and TRBJ2-1, with TRBD2 matching 10 bases. The CDR3 totals 13 residues. V lost 9 bases and J lost 4; bases outside the gene matches: 3. The V gene's germline CDR1 is MDHEN and CDR2 SYDVKM. CDR3 region: CASQGLAYNEQFF. The CDR3 nucleotides read TGTGCCAGTCAGGGACTAGCGTACAATGAGCAGTTCTTC.

This clone appeared a single time. This chain links TRBV6-5 with TRBJ1-2; perhaps TRBD1 as D (6 bases). The V gene's germline CDR1 is MNHEY and CDR2 SVGAGI. V lost 5 bases to trimming and J lost 8 bases, with 12 bases between them. The CDR3 is made up of 12 amino acids. The CDR3 region has the DNA TGTGCCAGCAGTACAGGGAGATGGGGCTACACCTTC. Its translation: CASSTGRWGYTF.

The chain couples TRBV2 to TRBJ1-3; D is unresolved. The CDR3 length is 15 residues. Trimming took off 8 bases at V and 0 bases at J, with 14 bases between the two ends. CDR1 and CDR2 (germline): SNHLY, FYNNEI. Written as DNA, the CDR3 is TGTGCCAGCGACTTCGGAGGTAACTCTGGAAACACCATATATTTT. This gives the protein CASDFGGNSGNTIYF.

The chain combines TRBV3-1 (or the pseudogene TRBV3-2) with TRBJ1-1; D uncertain. The CDR3 is made up of 16 amino acids. The germline CDR1 and CDR2 sequences are LGHDT and YNNKEL (reference sequence). The ends were cut back, 2 bases at V and 1 base at J, with 14 bases in the middle. The DNA for the CDR3 is TGTGCCAGCAGCCAACGGGAGGCTACATGGAACACTGAAGCTTTCTTT. Its protein is CASSQREATWNTEAFF.

The chain recombines TRBV4-2 with TRBJ2-7, with TRBD2 identical over 15 bases. There are 16 residues in the CDR3. Germline V gives CDR1 LGHNA, CDR2 YNFKEQ. V dropped 1 base and J dropped 2; count of bases not matched to a gene: 0. Here the CDR3 DNA reads TGTGCCAGCAGCCAAGGGACTAGCGGGGGGGCCTACGAGCAGTACTTC. It is translated as CASSQGTSGGAYEQYF.

The chain links TRBV19 to TRBJ2-6; tentative D call: TRBD2 (5 bases). There are 16 residues in the CDR3. Trimming stripped 4 bases from V and 3 bases from J, with 13 bases between. Per germline, CDR1 LNHDA and CDR2 SQIVND (reference sequence). CDR3 DNA sequence: TGTGCCAGTAGTAACGAGGGCGTCGGTGGGGCCAACGTCCTGACTTTC. Amino acid sequence: CASSNEGVGGANVLTF.

This clone appeared a single time. V usage is TRBV19 and J usage is TRBJ1-5, with D uncertain. The germline gives CDR1 LNHDA, CDR2 SQIVND (reference sequence). V lost 0 bases and J 4 bases, leaving 16 bases between the germline ends. This CDR3 is built from 17 residues. The DNA of the CDR3 is TGTGCCAGTAGTATAGAGGGAGCCGGGCTTTTTAATCAGCCCCAGCATTTT. It translates to CASSIEGAGLFNQPQHF.

The DNA for the CDR3 is TGTGCCAGCAGACTTGCGGGGGTACGTCAAGAGACCCAGTACTTC. Translation gives CASRLAGVRQETQYF. The V call is TRBV28, the J call TRBJ2-5, with 7 bases lining up with TRBD2. Germline V gives CDR1 MDHEN, CDR2 SYDVKM. This CDR3 has 15 amino acids. The V gene end was trimmed by 6 bases and the J gene end by 2 bases; junction bases not matched to a gene: 9.

The V and J genes are TRBV19 and TRBJ1-6; D call uncertain. V was trimmed by 6 bases and J by 9 bases, leaving 15 bases between them. CDR1 is LNHDA, CDR2 SQIVND, per germline (reference sequence). CDR3 length: 14 amino acids. The CDR3 here is CASSLATRSSPLHF. The CDR3 coding sequence is TGTGCCAGTAGCCTCGCCACTCGGAGTTCACCCCTCCACTTT.

This chain uses TRBV18 with TRBJ2-3; 7 nucleotides line up with TRBD2. J lost 0 bases, V lost 6 bases, and 9 bases had no gene match. Germline values: CDR1 KGHSH, CDR2 LQKENI. The CDR3 consists of 16 residues. CDR3: CASSQRGVPSTDTQYF. The CDR3 DNA follows: TGTGCCAGCTCCCAACGGGGGGTCCCCAGCACAGATACGCAGTATTTT.

The J gene is TRBJ1-5, the V gene TRBV19, with D perhaps matching TRBD1 (5 bases). Trimming took 7 bases from V and 2 from J, leaving 21 bases between them. The CDR3 spans 17 residues. Germline CDR1 LNHDA, CDR2 SQIVND (reference sequence). CDR3 in amino acids: CASIGGTTGRGNQPQHF. CDR3 coding DNA: TGTGCCAGTATAGGAGGGACTACGGGTAGGGGCAATCAGCCCCAGCATTTT.

The chain has TRBV15 and TRBJ2-4; unclear D gene. Trimming removed 3 bases at V and 8 bases at J, with 14 bases between. This CDR3 comprises 14 residues. From germline, CDR1 is LNHNV and CDR2 YYDKDF (reference sequence). CDR3 sequence reads: CATSSRPNQDIQYF. CDR3 DNA sequence: TGTGCCACCAGCAGTCGCCCGAATCAGGACATTCAGTACTTC.

This clone appeared a few times. The V gene is TRBV7-9, the J gene TRBJ2-5; TRBD1 is a possible D gene (6 bases). This CDR3 contains 18 residues. Deletions cut 0 bases from V and 2 bases from J, with 19 bases between. Germline loops: CDR1 SEHNR, CDR2 FQNEAQ (reference sequence). This CDR3 is CASSLADRQGPLQETQYF. For the CDR3, the DNA is TGTGCCAGCAGCTTAGCAGATAGGCAGGGGCCGCTTCAAGAGACCCAGTACTTC.

The chain combines TRBV19 with TRBJ2-3; D is perhaps TRBD1 (6 bases). Germline CDR1 reads LNHDA; CDR2 reads SQIVND (reference sequence). This CDR3 contains 14 residues. The germline V and J ends were trimmed by 4 bases and 2 bases, with 10 bases remaining between them. The CDR3 reads CASSRPGATDTQYF. CDR3 sequence (DNA): TGTGCCAGTAGTAGGCCAGGGGCCACAGATACGCAGTATTTT.

The chain is built from TRBV7-2 and TRBJ2-1, with D perhaps matching TRBD2 (6 bases). The CDR3 has 14 amino acids. CDR1 is SGHTA, CDR2 FQGNSA, per germline. Trimming cost V 6 bases and J 7 bases, with 16 bases left between them. DNA of the CDR3: TGTGCCAGCAGTGGACTAATAGGTGGGAATGAGCAGTTCTTC. Protein sequence: CASSGLIGGNEQFF. The full variable domain, its missing parts supplied by reference TRBV7-2 and TRBJ2-1, is GAGVSQSPSNKVTEKGKDVELRCDPISGHTALYWYRQSLGQGLEFLIYFQGNSAPDKSGLPSDRFSAERTGGSVSTLTIQRTQQEDSAVYLCASSGLIGGNEQFFGPGTRLTVL.

The V call is TRBV5-1, the J call TRBJ2-2; the match to TRBD2 covers 10 bases. Per the germline V gene, CDR1 is SGHRS and CDR2 is YFSETQ. V shed 3 bases, J shed 3 bases, and the junction held 5 bases outside the gene matches. The CDR3 extends over 16 amino acids. This chain's CDR3 is CASSYSGRVDTGELFF. The DNA of the CDR3 is TGCGCCAGCAGCTACAGCGGGAGGGTTGACACCGGGGAGCTGTTTTTT.

The gene calls are TRBV5-1 and TRBJ2-2, with D possibly being TRBD1 (5 bases). The CDR3 loop spans 14 amino acids. Germline V gene lookup returns CDR1 SGHRS and CDR2 YFSETQ. V gave up 1 base and J gave up 4 bases, with 8 bases separating them. The CDR3 nucleotides are TGCGCCAGCAGCTTGACGCAGGGCACCGGGGAGCTGTTTTTT. Its protein is CASSLTQGTGELFF.

The chain couples TRBV5-5 to TRBJ1-4; 11 bases line up with TRBD1. J lost 7 bases, V lost 4 bases, and 6 bases had no gene match. Germline V gene data show CDR1 as SGHKS and CDR2 as YYEKEE (reference sequence). The CDR3 is 15 residues long. CDR3 amino acids: CASSGQGARGEKLFF. CDR3 nucleotide sequence: TGTGCCAGCAGCGGACAGGGGGCCCGGGGTGAAAAACTGTTTTTT.

The J gene is TRBJ1-4, the V gene TRBV5-6; D is uncertain. Germline V CDR1 and CDR2: SGHDT, YYEEEE. This CDR3 has 15 amino acids. Trimming took 1 base from V and 10 from J, leaving 17 bases between them. CDR3 DNA: TGTGCCAGCAGCTTGCCAGGCGGGAGGGCTGGAAAACTGTTTTTT. Translating gives CASSLPGGRAGKLFF.

Here the CDR3 reads CASSLVGFQGEAFF. The CDR3 coding sequence is TGTGCCAGCAGCTTAGTAGGGTTCCAGGGCGAAGCTTTCTTT. The rearrangement joins TRBV7-2 to TRBJ1-1; tentative D call: TRBD1 (5 bases). The CDR3 has 14 amino acids. Germline CDR1 is SGHTA and CDR2 is FQGNSA. V was clipped by 1 base and J by 8 bases, with 14 bases between them.

The chain couples TRBV24-1 to TRBJ2-1; TRBD1 agrees at 10 bases. The CDR3 consists of 16 residues. V lost 9 bases and J lost 10; bases outside the gene matches: 17. Germline V gene lookup returns CDR1 KGHDR and CDR2 SFDVKD. CDR3 in amino acids: CATSGTGAFLWSEQFF. CDR3 in DNA: TGTGCCACCTCCGGGACAGGGGCTTTTTTATGGTCGGAGCAGTTCTTC.

The J gene is TRBJ2-1, the V gene TRBV5-1; D possibly corresponds to TRBD2 (6 bases). This CDR3 comprises 18 residues. Trimming removed 0 bases from V and 7 bases from J, with 23 bases in between. Germline V gene data show CDR1 as SGHRS and CDR2 as YFSETQ. CDR3 loop: CASSLVGLTVTIRNEQFF. In DNA form, the CDR3 reads TGCGCCAGCAGCTTGGTCGGACTAACGGTAACGATTCGGAATGAGCAGTTCTTC.

The chain joins TRBV9 to TRBJ2-3, with unresolved D. The germline CDR1 and CDR2 sequences are SGDLS and YYNGEE. Trimming left V 0 bases short and J 5 bases short, with 19 bases between. The CDR3 is 17 amino acids. The CDR3 spells CASSVGEEKKYGDTQYF. CDR3 coding DNA: TGTGCCAGCAGCGTAGGTGAAGAGAAGAAATATGGAGATACGCAGTATTTT.

The chain links TRBV5-1 to TRBJ2-1; D perhaps matches TRBD2 (5 bases). This CDR3 has 13 residues. CDR1 SGHRS and CDR2 YFSETQ come from the germline V gene. V lost 1 base, J lost 4 bases, and 6 bases lay in between. CDR3 sequence (DNA): TGCGCCAGCAGCTTGTCGGGGTACAATGAGCAGTTCTTC. It translates to CASSLSGYNEQFF.

The rearrangement links TRBV7-9 to TRBJ1-4, with 8 bases identical to TRBD1. Looked up from germline, CDR1 is SEHNR and CDR2 is FQNEAQ (reference sequence). Trimming took 5 bases from V and 5 from J; bases not matched to a gene: 7. The CDR3 contains 15 residues. The CDR3 bases are TGTGCCAGCAGCGGAGGGGACAGGCAGAATGAAAAACTGTTTTTT. Translating it yields CASSGGDRQNEKLFF.

The chain carries TRBV27 and TRBJ1-3; D perhaps matches TRBD1 (6 bases). The germline V and J ends were trimmed by 5 bases and 0 bases, with 14 bases remaining between them. This CDR3 region has 16 residues. CDR1 and CDR2 (germline): MNHEY, SMNVEV (reference sequence). CDR3 coding DNA: TGTGCCAGCAGTCCAGGGGTCGGCTTCTCTGGAAACACCATATATTTT. Protein sequence: CASSPGVGFSGNTIYF.

This clone has a handful of counts. The rearrangement joins TRBV9 to TRBJ2-2; 7 bases are shared with TRBD1. CDR1 and CDR2 (germline): SGDLS, YYNGEE. With 3 bases clipped from V and 0 bases from J, the junction kept 8 bases outside the gene matches. CDR3 length equals 17 residues. The CDR3 reads CASSERGHVANTGELFF. CDR3 nucleotides: TGTGCCAGCAGCGAGAGGGGGCACGTTGCGAACACCGGGGAGCTGTTTTTT.

This sequence joins TRBV6-1 and TRBJ2-7; 8 bases match TRBD1. The CDR3 is made up of 15 amino acids. Germline V gene lookup returns CDR1 MNHNS and CDR2 SASEGT. Germline trimming cut 3 bases from V and 5 bases from J; bases unmatched to any gene: 9. The CDR3 DNA sequence: TGTGCCAGCAGTGAGGCAGGGACAGGCGCCCACGAGCAGTACTTC. Protein sequence: CASSEAGTGAHEQYF.